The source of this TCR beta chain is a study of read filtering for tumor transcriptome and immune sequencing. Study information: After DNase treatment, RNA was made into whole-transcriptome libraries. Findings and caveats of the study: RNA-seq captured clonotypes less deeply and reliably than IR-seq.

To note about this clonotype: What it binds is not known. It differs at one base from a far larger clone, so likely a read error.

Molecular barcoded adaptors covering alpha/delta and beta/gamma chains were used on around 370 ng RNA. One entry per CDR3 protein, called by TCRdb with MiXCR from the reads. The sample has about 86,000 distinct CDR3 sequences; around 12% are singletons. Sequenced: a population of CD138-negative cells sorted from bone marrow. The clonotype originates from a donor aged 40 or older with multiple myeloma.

The CDR3 bases are TGTGCTTGCAGCTCCGGGACTAGCGGGAGGAGGGCCTACAATGAGCAGTTCTTC. This translates into CACSSGTSGRRAYNEQFF. The gene calls are TRBV7-6 and TRBJ2-1, with 15 nucleotides matching TRBD2. The CDR3 runs 18 residues. Germline V gene data show CDR1 as SGHVS and CDR2 as FNYEAQ.